The next 23 T cell receptor beta chains were all read from a single sample in a study of long-term antiretroviral therapy in people with HIV. This was the immunoSEQ v3.0 assay at survey level. Here immunoSEQ multiplex PCR was the method, and the copy in TCRdb shows in-frame clones only, minus some. The sample shows some 35,000 clones, about four fifths of them seen only once. The sequencing used unsorted PBMCs, collected 0.6 years after starting antiretroviral therapy. The source of these receptors is a man between 18 and 29 years old with HIV.

The V gene is TRBV4-1, the J gene TRBJ2-5; 7 nucleotides agree with TRBD1. Germline V CDR1 and CDR2: MGHRA, YSYEKL. The CDR3 is made up of 13 amino acids. J was trimmed by 2 bases and V by 6 bases; bases with no gene match: 3. This CDR3 reads CASRGQPQETQYF. As DNA, the CDR3 is TGCGCCAGCAGGGGACAGCCGCAAGAGACCCAGTACTTC.

The chain combines TRBV28 with TRBJ1-1; D is ambiguous. With 4 bases removed from V and 2 bases from J, the gap between germline ends came to 8 bases. The CDR3 is made up of 13 amino acids. The germline CDR1 and CDR2 sequences are MDHEN and SYDVKM. The CDR3 DNA follows: TGTGCCAGCAGTTCCCAGCGAAACACTGAAGCTTTCTTT. This translates into CASSSQRNTEAFF.

The genes are TRBV6-5 and TRBJ1-1, with a possible D match to TRBD1 (5 bases). The CDR3 totals 13 residues. Germline V gives CDR1 MNHEY, CDR2 SVGAGI. The V end was cut by 0 bases, the J end by 4 bases, with 6 bases between. Written as DNA, the CDR3 is TGTGCCAGCAGTTACTCAAGGGGCACTGAAGCTTTCTTT. It encodes CASSYSRGTEAFF.

The rearrangement joins TRBV4-3 to TRBJ2-1; tentatively, D is TRBD2 (5 bases). V lost 1 base and J 5 bases, leaving 12 bases between the germline ends. This CDR3 spans 15 amino acids. Germline-derived CDR1 and CDR2 are LGHNA and YSLEER. CDR3 region: CASSQVAGRDNEQFF. In nucleotides, the CDR3 is TGCGCCAGCAGCCAAGTTGCGGGCAGAGACAATGAGCAGTTCTTC.

V and J are TRBV19 and TRBJ2-3; unclear D gene. Germline CDR1 LNHDA, CDR2 SQIVND (reference sequence). Trimming removed 0 bases at V and 6 bases at J, with 7 bases between. There are 13 residues in the CDR3. This chain's CDR3 is CASSIDPDDTQYF. As DNA, the CDR3 is TGTGCCAGTAGTATAGATCCGGATGATACGCAGTATTTT.

This clone was observed once. The CDR3 DNA reads TGTGCCACCAGCAGAACAGGTCACACCTACGAGCAGTACTTC. It translates to CATSRTGHTYEQYF. The V call is TRBV15, the J call TRBJ2-7, with a possible D match to TRBD1 (5 bases). This CDR3 is built from 14 residues. With 2 bases removed from V and 2 bases from J, the gap between germline ends came to 10 bases. In germline, CDR1 is LNHNV, CDR2 YYDKDF (reference sequence).

This clone has a single count. This rearrangement joins TRBV11-3 to TRBJ2-5; possible D gene TRBD2, 5 bases. V was clipped by 5 bases and J by 5 bases, with 12 bases between them. Germline CDR1 reads SGHNT; CDR2 reads YENEEA. The CDR3 has 13 residues. As DNA, the CDR3 is TGTGCCAGCAGCCCATCGGAGGTCGAGACCCAGTACTTC. This translates into CASSPSEVETQYF.

This chain joins TRBV7-2 and TRBJ2-2; 7 positions match TRBD1. The ends lost 4 bases at V and 5 bases at J; junction bases unmatched: 16. This CDR3 is built from 18 residues. From germline, CDR1 is SGHTA and CDR2 FQGNSA. The CDR3 loop reads CASSSPRSDRVRTGELFF. The CDR3 nucleotides are TGTGCCAGCAGCTCACCTCGATCCGACAGGGTTCGGACCGGGGAGCTGTTTTTT.

The chain has TRBV4-3 and TRBJ2-3; the match to TRBD2 covers 7 bases. The CDR3 is made up of 16 amino acids. The junction had 5 bases not matched to a gene; V was cut back by 1 base and J by 1 base. CDR1 is LGHNA, CDR2 YSLEER, per germline. The chain's CDR3 is CASSQGPAGGTDTQYF. DNA of the CDR3: TGCGCCAGCAGCCAAGGGCCCGCGGGAGGCACAGATACGCAGTATTTT.

Here the CDR3 DNA reads TGTGCCATCAGTGAGCAACCGGGACTAGCAGCCAATGAGCAGTTCTTC. As protein: CAISEQPGLAANEQFF. The V and J genes are TRBV10-3 and TRBJ2-1, with 9 bases that match TRBD2. Germline CDR1 ENHRY, CDR2 SYGVKD. V trimming: 2 bases; J trimming: 6 bases; junction bases outside the gene matches: 8. This CDR3 has 16 amino acids.

The CDR3 is CASSVGGSGELFF. CDR3 in DNA: TGTGCCAGCAGCGTAGGAGGGAGCGGGGAGCTGTTTTTT. The chain couples TRBV9 to TRBJ2-2; perhaps TRBD2 as D (5 bases). Germline V gene lookup returns CDR1 SGDLS and CDR2 YYNGEE. V was cut by 0 bases and J by 7 bases, with 7 bases left in between. This CDR3 has 13 residues.

The V gene is TRBV7-2, the J gene TRBJ2-7, with a weak D call TRBD2 (5 bases). The CDR3 is 14 residues long. The germline V gene encodes CDR1 SGHTA and CDR2 FQGNSA. Trimming left V 6 bases short and J 5 bases short, with 17 bases between. CDR3: CASSYGPGMDEQYF. CDR3 bases: TGTGCCAGCAGTTATGGACCCGGGATGGACGAGCAGTACTTC.

Of note for this clone: Other DNA variants within this sample encode the same CDR3. This sequence joins TRBV28 and TRBJ1-1, with D unresolved. This CDR3 is 14 amino acids long. Germline V lookup: CDR1 MDHEN, CDR2 SYDVKM. Between the trimmed V and J ends, which lost 2 bases and 2 bases, there was a span of 9 bases. The CDR3 loop is CASSLGQRNTEAFF. The CDR3 coding sequence is TGTGCCAGCAGTTTAGGGCAGAGAAACACTGAAGCTTTCTTT.

The chain joins TRBV9 to TRBJ1-1; 8 nucleotides match TRBD1. Trimming removed 0 bases from V and 5 bases from J; junction bases left unmatched: 6. The V gene's germline CDR1 is SGDLS and CDR2 YYNGEE. The CDR3 covers 15 residues. CDR3 nucleotides: TGTGCCAGCAGCGTAGAGGCGACAGGGGTGACTGAAGCTTTCTTT. It encodes CASSVEATGVTEAFF.

Only one count was recorded for this clone. This rearrangement joins TRBV7-9 to TRBJ2-3; no firm D call. Trimming cost V 2 bases and J 7 bases, with 16 bases left between them. CDR3 length equals 15 residues. CDR1 and CDR2 (germline): SEHNR, FQNEAQ (reference sequence). This chain's CDR3 is CASSLSAASSYTQYF. For the CDR3, the DNA is TGTGCCAGCAGCTTATCGGCCGCCAGCAGTTATACGCAGTATTTT.

The chain is built from TRBV28 and TRBJ1-1; D is uncertain. V dropped 3 bases and J dropped 3 bases, with 11 bases sitting between them. This CDR3 contains 14 residues. Germline-derived CDR1 and CDR2 are MDHEN and SYDVKM. The DNA of the CDR3 is TGTGCCAGCAGTTTGCCTGGGTCCTACACTGAAGCTTTCTTT. This codes for CASSLPGSYTEAFF.

V gene TRBV5-8 combines with J gene TRBJ1-4, with D possibly matching TRBD1 (6 bases). Germline V lookup: CDR1 SGHTS, CDR2 YDEGEE. The CDR3 spans 15 residues. The V and J ends lost 2 bases and 6 bases respectively, with 14 bases between them. In nucleotides, the CDR3 is TGTGCCAGCAGCTTAGGACAGAACTCCCATGAAAAACTGTTTTTT. This gives the protein CASSLGQNSHEKLFF.

This chain joins TRBV5-4 and TRBJ2-5; D unclear. V lost 2 bases, J lost 2 bases, and 7 bases lay in between. Germline CDR1 and CDR2: SGHNT and YYREEE (reference sequence). The CDR3 contains 13 residues. The CDR3 loop reads CASSFAIQETQYF. DNA of the CDR3: TGTGCCAGCAGCTTCGCAATTCAAGAGACCCAGTACTTC.

The rearrangement links TRBV30 to TRBJ2-1; D is uncertain. Trimming took off 0 bases at V and 9 bases at J, with 15 bases between the two ends. The CDR3 totals 14 residues. The germline V gene encodes CDR1 GTSNPN and CDR2 SVGIG (reference sequence). The CDR3 DNA reads TGTGCCTGGAGTGTAGTAGGGTTTACTCTTGAGCAGTTCTTC. It translates to CAWSVVGFTLEQFF.

The chain has TRBV7-8 and TRBJ2-3; 7 nucleotides align to TRBD2. The CDR3 loop spans 13 amino acids. The J segment lost 5 bases and the V segment lost 5 bases, leaving 4 bases of the junction unmatched. Germline assignment: CDR1 SGHVS and CDR2 FQNEAQ. The CDR3 region has the DNA TGTGCCAGCAGCCAATGGGGGGGAGATACGCAGTATTTT. It specifies CASSQWGGDTQYF.

This clone occurred once. J is TRBJ2-7 and V is TRBV7-6; D gene unclear. V lost 0 bases and J lost 5, with 11 bases in between. CDR3 length: 14 residues. CDR1 and CDR2 (germline): SGHVS, FNYEAQ. Here the CDR3 reads CASSLAESNHEQYF. The CDR3, as DNA: TGTGCCAGCAGCTTAGCGGAATCAAACCACGAGCAGTACTTC. The full variable domain, in which reference TRBV7-6 and TRBJ2-7 provide the parts outside the CDR3, is GAGVSQSPRYKVTKRGQDVALRCDPISGHVSLYWYRQALGQGPEFLTYFNYEAQQDKSGLPNDRFSAERPEGSISTLTIQRTEQRDSAMYRCASSLAESNHEQYFGPGTRLTVT.

This clone turned up a few times. This chain links TRBV19 with TRBJ2-7, with D perhaps TRBD1 (5 bases). Germline loops: CDR1 LNHDA, CDR2 SQIVND (reference sequence). Trimming removed 8 bases at V and 6 bases at J, with 14 bases between. The CDR3 runs to 12 residues. CDR3 sequence: CASGNFRGEQYF. For the CDR3, the DNA is TGTGCCAGTGGCAACTTTAGGGGCGAGCAGTACTTC. Full variable domain (outside the CDR3, taken from reference TRBV19 and TRBJ2-7): DGGITQSPKYLFRKEGQNVTLSCEQNLNHDAMYWYRQDPGQGLRLIYYSQIVNDFQKGDIAEGYSVSREKKESFPLTVTSAQKNPTAFYLCASGNFRGEQYFGPGTRLTVT.

The V call is TRBV6-6, the J call TRBJ1-5; D is undetermined. This CDR3 has 14 residues. V dropped 6 bases and J dropped 10 bases, with 19 bases sitting between them. From germline, CDR1 is MNHNY and CDR2 SVGAGI (reference sequence). This CDR3 is CASSLWAALSPQHF. CDR3 in DNA: TGTGCCAGCAGCCTGTGGGCAGCTCTCAGCCCCCAGCATTTT.